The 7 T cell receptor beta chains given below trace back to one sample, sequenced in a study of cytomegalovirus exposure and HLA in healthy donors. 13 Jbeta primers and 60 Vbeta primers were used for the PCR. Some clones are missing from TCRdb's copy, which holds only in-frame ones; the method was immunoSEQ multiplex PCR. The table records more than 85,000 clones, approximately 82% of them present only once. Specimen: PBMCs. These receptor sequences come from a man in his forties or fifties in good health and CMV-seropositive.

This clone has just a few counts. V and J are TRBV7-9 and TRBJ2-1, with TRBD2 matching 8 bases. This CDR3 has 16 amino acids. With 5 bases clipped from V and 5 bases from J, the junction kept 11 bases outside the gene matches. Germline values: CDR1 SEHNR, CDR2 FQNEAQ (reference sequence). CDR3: CASSPRGREANNEQFF. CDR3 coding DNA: TGTGCCAGCAGCCCTCGGGGGCGGGAGGCAAACAATGAGCAGTTCTTC.

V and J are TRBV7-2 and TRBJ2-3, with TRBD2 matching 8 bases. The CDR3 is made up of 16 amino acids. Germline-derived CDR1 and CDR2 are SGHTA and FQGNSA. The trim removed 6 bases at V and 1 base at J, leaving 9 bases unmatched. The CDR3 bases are TGTGCCAGCAGTTATACACAAGCGGGGGGCACAGATACGCAGTATTTT. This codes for CASSYTQAGGTDTQYF.

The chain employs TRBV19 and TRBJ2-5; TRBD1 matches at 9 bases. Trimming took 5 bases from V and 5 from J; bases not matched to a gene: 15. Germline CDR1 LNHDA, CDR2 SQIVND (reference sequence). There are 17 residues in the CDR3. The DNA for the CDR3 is TGTGCCAGTAGTTCCCCAATGAGGGACAGGGAGGTTGAGACCCAGTACTTC. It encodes CASSSPMRDREVETQYF.

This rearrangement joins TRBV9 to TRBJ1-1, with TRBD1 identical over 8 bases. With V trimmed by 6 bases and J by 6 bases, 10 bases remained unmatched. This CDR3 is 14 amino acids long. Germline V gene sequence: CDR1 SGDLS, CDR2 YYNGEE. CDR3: CASTRTDRGAEAFF. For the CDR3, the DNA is TGTGCCAGCACCCGAACCGACAGGGGCGCTGAAGCTTTCTTT.

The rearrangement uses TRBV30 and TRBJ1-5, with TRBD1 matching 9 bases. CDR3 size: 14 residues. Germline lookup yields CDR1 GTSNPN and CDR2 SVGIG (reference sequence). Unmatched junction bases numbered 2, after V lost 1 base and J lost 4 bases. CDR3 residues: CAWSGGQGNQPQHF. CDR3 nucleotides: TGTGCCTGGAGTGGGGGACAGGGAAATCAGCCCCAGCATTTT.

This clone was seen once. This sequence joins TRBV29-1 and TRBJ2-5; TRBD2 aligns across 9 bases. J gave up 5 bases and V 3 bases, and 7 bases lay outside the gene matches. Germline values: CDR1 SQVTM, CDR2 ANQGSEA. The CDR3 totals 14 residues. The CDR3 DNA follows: TGCAGCGTTGACGCGGGAGGGCCGGGTGAGACCCAGTACTTC. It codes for CSVDAGGPGETQYF. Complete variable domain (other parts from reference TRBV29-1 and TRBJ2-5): SAVISQKPSRDICQRGTSLTIQCQVDSQVTMMFWYRQQPGQSLTLIATANQGSEATYESGFVIDKFPISRPNLTFSTLTVSNMSPEDSSIYLCSVDAGGPGETQYFGPGTRLLVL.

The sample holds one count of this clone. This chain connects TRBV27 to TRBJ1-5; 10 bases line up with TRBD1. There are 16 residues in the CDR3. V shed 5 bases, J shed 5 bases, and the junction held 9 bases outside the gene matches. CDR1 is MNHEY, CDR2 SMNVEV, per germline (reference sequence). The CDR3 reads CASSPIRDRGDQPQHF. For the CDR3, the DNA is TGTGCCAGCAGTCCGATTCGGGACAGGGGAGATCAGCCCCAGCATTTT.